The clone carrying this T cell receptor (beta chain) came up a few times. Its antigen is unidentified. The primer mix had 60 Vbeta and 13 Jbeta primers. Assay: immunoSEQ multiplex PCR; the TCRdb copy retains only in-frame clones and omits some. The table lists over 100,000 clones, approximately 80% of them singletons. This specimen comes from a study of cytomegalovirus exposure and HLA in healthy donors. The germline V gene has CDR1 SNHLY and CDR2 FYNNEI. Germline trimming cut 4 bases from V and 7 bases from J; bases unmatched to any gene: 1. The length of the CDR3 is 14 residues. General study points: Across HLA loci, a later analysis found differing TCR association rates, with DRB1 most and HLA-C fewest.

The material sequenced was PBMCs. This chain uses TRBV2 with TRBJ2-1; 13 positions agree with TRBD2. The receptor's source is a male donor in good health and CMV-seropositive. The CDR3: CASSGLAGGNEQFF. CDR3 coding DNA: TGTGCCAGCAGTGGACTAGCGGGAGGAAATGAGCAGTTCTTC.